These 23 T cell receptor beta chains were all obtained from the same sample, sequenced in a study of identical twins. One entry per CDR3 protein results from TCRdb running MiXCR on the 5' RACE reads. The profile shows under 500,000 distinct CDR3 sequences, approximately 14% of them singletons. The same sample was also used in a study of yellow fever vaccine responses in identical twins.

The material sequenced was CD4+ T cells sorted from blood. Receptors originate from a woman aged 18 to 35 in good health.

V is TRBV15 and J is TRBJ2-5; D gene ambiguous. Germline V lookup: CDR1 LNHNV, CDR2 YYDKDF (reference sequence). V lost 0 bases, J lost 3 bases, and 5 bases lay in between. The CDR3 totals 13 residues. The CDR3 sequence is CATSRDGEETQYF. The CDR3 DNA reads as TGTGCCACCAGCAGAGATGGTGAAGAGACCCAGTACTTC.

There are many counts of this clonotype. The J gene is TRBJ2-3, the V gene TRBV30; D gene uncertain. This CDR3 has 11 amino acids. The ends were cut back, 0 bases at V and 3 bases at J, with 1 base in the middle. The germline gives CDR1 GTSNPN, CDR2 SVGIG (reference sequence). CDR3 sequence (DNA): TGTGCCTGGAGTGTGACAGATACGCAGTATTTT. It encodes CAWSVTDTQYF.

This clonotype has just a few counts. This sequence joins TRBV12-3 or TRBV12-4 and TRBJ2-4, with 7 positions matching TRBD1. This CDR3 region has 14 residues. V lost 6 bases, J lost 1 base, and 3 bases stayed unmatched. Written as DNA, the CDR3 is TGTGCCAGCAGGCTGACAGGGGCCAAAAACATTCAGTACTTC. It is translated as CASRLTGAKNIQYF.

There are a few counts of this clonotype. This chain connects TRBV7-2 to TRBJ1-3; the match to TRBD1 covers 7 bases. With V trimmed by 5 bases and J by 3 bases, 7 bases remained unmatched. Looked up from germline, CDR1 is SGHTA and CDR2 is FQGNSA. CDR3 length: 15 amino acids. The CDR3 nucleotides are TGTGCCAGCAGCCCCAGGGGGGAGGTTGGAAACACCATATATTTT. This sequence encodes CASSPRGEVGNTIYF.

This chain links TRBV14 with TRBJ2-1, with D tentatively TRBD1 or TRBD2 (5 bases each). This CDR3 is 19 amino acids long. From germline, CDR1 is SGHDN and CDR2 FVKESK. V lost 1 base and J 6 bases, leaving 25 bases between the germline ends. The CDR3 region has the DNA TGTGCCAGCAGCCAAGTCGTGACCCGAACCGGGACCGCAGCCAATGAGCAGTTCTTC. Translated, it gives CASSQVVTRTGTAANEQFF. The full variable domain, in which reference TRBV14 and TRBJ2-1 provide the parts outside the CDR3, is EAGVTQFPSHSVIEKGQTVTLRCDPISGHDNLYWYRRVMGKEIKFLLHFVKESKQDESGMPNNRFLAERTGGTYSTLKVQPAELEDSGVYFCASSQVVTRTGTAANEQFFGPGTRLTVL.

This clonotype was seen only a few times. V and J are TRBV20-1 and TRBJ1-5; D is ambiguous. Trimming cost V 2 bases and J 8 bases, with 16 bases left between them. Germline values: CDR1 DFQATT, CDR2 SNEGSKA (reference sequence). The CDR3 runs to 14 residues. CDR3: CSARSGTLNKPQHF. CDR3 DNA: TGCAGTGCTAGATCGGGTACGCTAAACAAGCCCCAGCATTTT.

This clonotype turned up a few times. At one end, the junction sequence differs from germline, possibly due to a read error. The rearrangement links TRBV6-2 or TRBV6-3 to TRBJ2-7; D is possibly TRBD2 (5 bases). This CDR3 is built from 15 residues. Germline V gene data show CDR1 as MNHEY and CDR2 as SVGEGT. Here the CDR3 reads CASSYGFNEGYGQYF. In DNA, the CDR3 is TGTGCCAGCAGTTATGGCTTCAACGAGGGATACGGGCAGTACTTC.

This clonotype was counted many times. V and J are TRBV9 and TRBJ2-7; 10 bases map to TRBD1. V lost 3 bases and J lost 4; bases outside the gene matches: 7. In germline, CDR1 is SGDLS, CDR2 YYNGEE. The CDR3 covers 15 residues. CDR3: CASSATGTGVYEQYF. DNA for the CDR3: TGTGCCAGCAGCGCTACGGGGACAGGGGTTTACGAGCAGTACTTC.

The chain is built from TRBV6-5 and TRBJ2-3, with D hard to call. The CDR3 has 11 amino acids. V shed 7 bases and J shed 4 bases, with 6 bases lying between them. CDR1 and CDR2 from the germline V gene are MNHEY and SVGAGI. CDR3 sequence (DNA): TGTGCCAGCACCCAAGCAGATACGCAGTATTTT. It encodes CASTQADTQYF.

The chain combines TRBV20-1 with TRBJ1-2, with 7 positions matching TRBD1. CDR1 and CDR2 (germline): DFQATT, SNEGSKA (reference sequence). This CDR3 is built from 14 residues. The V segment lost 3 bases and the J segment 8 bases; nucleotides outside the gene matches: 12. The CDR3 DNA reads TGCAGTGCTAGTACTCCCAGGGACAGTAGAGGCTACACCTTC. It encodes CSASTPRDSRGYTF.

This clonotype was detected a few times. The chain employs TRBV3-1 and TRBJ1-2; TRBD1 might be the D (5 bases). Germline CDR1 and CDR2: LGHDT and YNNKEL (reference sequence). The CDR3 is 16 residues long. Trimming cost V 1 base and J 0 bases, with 12 bases left between them. The CDR3 is CASSQGGGKANYGYTF. The CDR3 DNA is TGTGCCAGCAGCCAAGGTGGGGGTAAAGCTAACTATGGCTACACCTTC. Full variable domain (outside the CDR3, taken from reference TRBV3-1 and TRBJ1-2): DTAVSQTPKYLVTQMGNDKSIKCEQNLGHDTMYWYKQDSKKFLKIMFSYNNKELIINETVPNRFSPKSPDKAHLNLHINSLELGDSAVYFCASSQGGGKANYGYTFGSGTRLTVV.

V and J are TRBV7-2 and TRBJ1-5; perhaps TRBD1 as D (5 bases). Trimming shortened V by 5 bases and J by 5 bases, and 10 bases separated the two germline ends. Germline loops: CDR1 SGHTA, CDR2 FQGNSA. The CDR3 is made up of 13 amino acids. In DNA form, the CDR3 reads TGTGCCAGCAGCCAGGGCATAGATCAGCCCCAGCATTTT. It translates to CASSQGIDQPQHF. Filled out from reference TRBV7-2 and TRBJ1-5, the complete variable domain reads GAGVSQSPSNKVTEKGKDVELRCDPISGHTALYWYRQSLGQGLEFLIYFQGNSAPDKSGLPSDRFSAERTGGSVSTLTIQRTQQEDSAVYLCASSQGIDQPQHFGDGTRLSIL.

This clonotype was detected ten times or more. The rearrangement joins TRBV7-2 to TRBJ2-5; D is ambiguous. This CDR3 contains 13 residues. Germline CDR1 and CDR2: SGHTA and FQGNSA. V was trimmed by 1 base and J by 3 bases, leaving 6 bases between them. CDR3 nucleotide sequence: TGTGCCAGCAGCTTAGTTGGTAAAGAGACCCAGTACTTC. Protein product: CASSLVGKETQYF.

Only a few counts were recorded for this clonotype. The chain employs TRBV12-3 or TRBV12-4 and TRBJ2-2; the match to TRBD2 covers 12 bases. The trim removed 4 bases at V and 6 bases at J, leaving 6 bases unmatched. This CDR3 region has 16 residues. The chain's CDR3 is CASSSRTSGKSGELFF. The DNA of the CDR3 is TGTGCCAGCAGTTCCCGGACTAGCGGGAAGTCCGGGGAGCTGTTTTTT.

Comment on this clonotype: A junction end diverges from the germline sequence, so it may reflect a read error. The V gene is TRBV12-3 or TRBV12-4, the J gene TRBJ1-1, with 7 bases lining up with TRBD1. CDR3 length: 14 amino acids. The CDR3 sequence: CASSLDRLHTEVFF. The CDR3 bases are TGTGCCAGCAGTTTGGACAGGCTTCACACTGAAGTTTTCTTT.

This clonotype showed up just a few times. V and J are TRBV5-1 and TRBJ2-3; 9 bases map to TRBD2. The CDR3 has 16 residues. Per the germline V gene, CDR1 is SGHRS and CDR2 is YFSETQ. With V trimmed by 5 bases and J by 2 bases, 9 bases remained unmatched. The DNA of the CDR3 is TGCGCCAGCAGTTCCGCTCTAGCGGGGTACACAGATACGCAGTATTTT. Protein product: CASSSALAGYTDTQYF.

The rearrangement links TRBV3-1 to TRBJ2-5, with D perhaps TRBD2 (6 bases). The CDR3 has 13 amino acids. V lost 1 base, J lost 9 bases, and 12 bases lay in between. Germline V gene sequence: CDR1 LGHDT, CDR2 YNNKEL (reference sequence). The CDR3 bases are TGTGCCAGCAGCCAAGGGGGACTCCAGGCCCAGTACTTC. Translation gives CASSQGGLQAQYF.

There are a few counts of this clonotype. The CDR3 region has the DNA TGTGCCAGCAGTTTAATCGGGACAGGGAAAATCCAGTACTTC. This translates into CASSLIGTGKIQYF. This chain connects TRBV28 to TRBJ2-5, with 9 bases matching TRBD1. CDR3 length: 14 amino acids. The germline CDR1 and CDR2 sequences are MDHEN and SYDVKM. The trim removed 2 bases at V and 10 bases at J, leaving 8 bases unmatched.

This clonotype was picked up a small number of times. The rearrangement links TRBV29-1 to TRBJ2-3; TRBD1 matches at 10 bases. CDR3 length: 15 residues. CDR1 and CDR2 from the germline V gene are SQVTM and ANQGSEA. V gave up 7 bases and J gave up 5 bases; unmatched junction bases: 12. CDR3: CSARGSGQGLDTQYF. The CDR3 DNA reads TGCAGCGCCCGAGGATCGGGACAGGGGTTAGATACGCAGTATTTT.

This clonotype turned up a few times. The chain employs TRBV6-2 or TRBV6-3 and TRBJ2-2, with a possible D match to TRBD2 (6 bases). This CDR3 spans 16 amino acids. In germline, CDR1 is MNHEY, CDR2 SVGEGT. V was trimmed by 8 bases and J by 2 bases, leaving 18 bases between them. The CDR3 sequence: CASGRNRRDNTGELFF. The DNA for the CDR3 is TGTGCCAGCGGACGAAATCGGCGGGACAACACCGGGGAGCTGTTTTTT.

This clonotype was detected many times. This sequence joins TRBV7-2 and TRBJ2-7; 11 bases are shared with TRBD1. Germline CDR1 reads SGHTA; CDR2 reads FQGNSA. Trimming at V came to 3 bases and at J to 2 bases, leaving 0 bases not matched to a gene. The CDR3 is 14 residues long. In DNA form, the CDR3 reads TGTGCCAGCAGCTTGGGACAGGGGGCCTACGAGCAGTACTTC. It yields the protein CASSLGQGAYEQYF.

This clonotype was counted a few times. The chain combines TRBV5-1 with TRBJ2-1, with TRBD2 as a possible D gene (5 bases). The CDR3 totals 15 residues. Germline loops: CDR1 SGHRS, CDR2 YFSETQ. V gave up 0 bases and J gave up 4 bases, with 11 bases separating them. The CDR3 spells CASSLELVTYNEQFF. CDR3 in DNA: TGCGCCAGCAGCTTGGAACTAGTTACGTACAATGAGCAGTTCTTC.

A few counts support this clonotype. The chain has TRBV7-2 and TRBJ2-5; 14 bases map to TRBD2. Per germline, CDR1 SGHTA and CDR2 FQGNSA. CDR3 length: 16 residues. With 3 bases clipped from V and 5 bases from J, the junction kept 5 bases outside the gene matches. DNA for the CDR3: TGTGCCAGCAGCTTCGGACTAGCGGGGGGACTGGAGACCCAGTACTTC. Protein product: CASSFGLAGGLETQYF.